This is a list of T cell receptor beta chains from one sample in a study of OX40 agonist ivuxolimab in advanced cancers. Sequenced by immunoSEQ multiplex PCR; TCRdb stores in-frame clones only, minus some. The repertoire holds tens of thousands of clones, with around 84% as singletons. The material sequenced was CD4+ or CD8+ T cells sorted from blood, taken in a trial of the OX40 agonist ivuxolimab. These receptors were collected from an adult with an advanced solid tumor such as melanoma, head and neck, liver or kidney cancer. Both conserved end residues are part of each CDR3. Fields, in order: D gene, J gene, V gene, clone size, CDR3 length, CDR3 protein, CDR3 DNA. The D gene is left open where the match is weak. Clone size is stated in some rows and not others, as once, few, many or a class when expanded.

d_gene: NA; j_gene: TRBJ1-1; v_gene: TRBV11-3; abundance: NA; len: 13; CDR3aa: CASSVQGRTEAFF; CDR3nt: TGTGCCAGCAGCGTGCAGGGGAGGACTGAAGCTTTCTTT
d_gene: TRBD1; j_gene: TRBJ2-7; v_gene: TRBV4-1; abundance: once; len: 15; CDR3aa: CASSRHGTGDVEQYF; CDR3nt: TGCGCCAGCAGCCGACACGGGACAGGGGATGTCGAGCAGTACTTC
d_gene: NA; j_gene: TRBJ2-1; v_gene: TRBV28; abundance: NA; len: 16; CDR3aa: CASSLSRGTRTNEQFF; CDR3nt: TGTGCCAGCAGTTTATCGCGGGGAACCAGAACCAATGAGCAGTTCTTC
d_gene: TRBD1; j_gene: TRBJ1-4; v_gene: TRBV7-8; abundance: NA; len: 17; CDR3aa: CASSPRDGGQGYEKLFF; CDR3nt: TGTGCCAGCAGCCCCCGAGACGGCGGACAGGGGTATGAAAAACTGTTTTTT
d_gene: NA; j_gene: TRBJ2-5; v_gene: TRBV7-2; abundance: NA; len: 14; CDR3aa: CASSLWGSQETQYF; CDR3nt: TGTGCCAGCAGCTTATGGGGGAGCCAAGAGACCCAGTACTTC
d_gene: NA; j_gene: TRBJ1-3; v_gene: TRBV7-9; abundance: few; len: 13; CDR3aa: CASSLVTEDTIYF; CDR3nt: TGTGCCAGCAGCTTAGTGACAGAAGACACCATATATTTT
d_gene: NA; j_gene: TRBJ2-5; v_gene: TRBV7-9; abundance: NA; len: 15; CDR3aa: CASSPDGQVQETQYF; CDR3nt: TGTGCCAGCAGCCCAGATGGACAAGTCCAAGAGACCCAGTACTTC
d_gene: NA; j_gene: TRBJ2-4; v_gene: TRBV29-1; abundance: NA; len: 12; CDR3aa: CSVSRGANIQYF; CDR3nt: TGCAGCGTTTCCAGGGGGGCGAACATTCAGTACTTC
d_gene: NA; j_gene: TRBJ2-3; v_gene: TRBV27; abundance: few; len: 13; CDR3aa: CASRSGGADTQYF; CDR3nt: TGTGCCAGCAGATCTGGGGGAGCAGATACGCAGTATTTT
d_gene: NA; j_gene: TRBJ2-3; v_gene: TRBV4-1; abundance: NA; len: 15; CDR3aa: CASSFYGLGTDTQYF; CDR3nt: TGCGCCAGCAGCTTTTACGGGTTGGGCACAGATACGCAGTATTTT
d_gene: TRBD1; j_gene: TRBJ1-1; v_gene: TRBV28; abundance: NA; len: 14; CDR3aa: CATIFDRGSAEAFF; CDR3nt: TGTGCCACTATCTTTGACAGGGGGAGTGCTGAAGCTTTCTTT
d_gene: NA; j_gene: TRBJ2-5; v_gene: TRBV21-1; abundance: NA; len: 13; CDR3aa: CASSSRPPGTQYF; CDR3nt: TGTGCCAGCAGCAGCCGACCGCCCGGGACCCAGTACTTC
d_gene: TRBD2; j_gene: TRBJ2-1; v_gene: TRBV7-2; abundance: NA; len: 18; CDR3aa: CASSRSGRARSSYNEQFF; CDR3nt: TGTGCCAGCAGCCGTAGCGGGAGGGCCAGAAGCTCCTACAATGAGCAGTTCTTC
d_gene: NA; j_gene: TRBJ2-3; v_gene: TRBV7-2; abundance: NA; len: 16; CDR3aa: CASSPPGRSLTDTQYF; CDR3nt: TGTGCCAGCAGCCCCCCAGGACGTTCCCTCACAGATACGCAGTATTTT
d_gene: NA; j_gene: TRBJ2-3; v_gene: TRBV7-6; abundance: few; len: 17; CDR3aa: CASSRGQALSGGDTQYF; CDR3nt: TGTGCCAGCAGCCGCGGACAGGCCCTTTCGGGGGGAGATACGCAGTATTTT
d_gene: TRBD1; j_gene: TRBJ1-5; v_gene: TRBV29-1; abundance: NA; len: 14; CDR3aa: CSVRTGAGNQPQHF; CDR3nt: TGCAGCGTTCGGACAGGAGCGGGCAATCAGCCCCAGCATTTT
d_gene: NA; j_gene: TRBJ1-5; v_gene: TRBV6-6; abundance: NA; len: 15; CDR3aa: CASSGGRASNQPQHF; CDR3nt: TGTGCCAGCAGTGGGGGGAGGGCTAGCAATCAGCCCCAGCATTTT
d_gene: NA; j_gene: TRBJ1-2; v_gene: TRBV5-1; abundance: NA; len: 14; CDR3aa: CASSYSGSGYGYTF; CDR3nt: TGCGCCAGCAGCTATTCGGGTTCGGGGTATGGCTACACCTTC
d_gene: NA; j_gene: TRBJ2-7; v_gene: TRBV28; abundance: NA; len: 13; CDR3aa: CASRGAGGYEQYF; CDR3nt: TGTGCCAGCAGAGGGGCTGGGGGATACGAGCAGTACTTC
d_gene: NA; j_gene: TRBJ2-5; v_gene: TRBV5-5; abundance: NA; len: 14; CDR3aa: CASSSRVNKETQYF; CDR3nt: TGTGCCAGCAGCTCTCGGGTGAACAAAGAGACCCAGTACTTC
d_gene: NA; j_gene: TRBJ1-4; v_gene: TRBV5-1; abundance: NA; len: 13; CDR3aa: CASSGGPNEKLFF; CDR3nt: TGCGCCAGCAGCGGGGGTCCTAATGAAAAACTGTTTTTT
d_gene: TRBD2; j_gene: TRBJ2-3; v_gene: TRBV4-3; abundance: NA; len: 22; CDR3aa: CASSQDRADWREGLPSTDTQYF; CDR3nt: TGCGCCAGCAGCCAAGATCGAGCCGACTGGCGGGAGGGGCTTCCAAGCACAGATACGCAGTATTTT
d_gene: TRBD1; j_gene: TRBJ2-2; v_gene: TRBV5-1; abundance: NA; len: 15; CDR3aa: CASSWDRSLTGELFF; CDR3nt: TGCGCCAGCAGCTGGGACAGGTCCCTCACCGGGGAGCTGTTTTTT
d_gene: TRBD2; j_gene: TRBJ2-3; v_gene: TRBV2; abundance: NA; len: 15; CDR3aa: CASTGSGTSTDTQYF; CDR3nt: TGTGCCAGCACCGGTAGCGGGACTAGCACAGATACGCAGTATTTT
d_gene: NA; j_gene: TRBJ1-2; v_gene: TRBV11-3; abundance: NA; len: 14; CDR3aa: CASSLEPSNYGYTF; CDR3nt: TGTGCCAGCAGCTTAGAGCCTTCTAACTATGGCTACACCTTC
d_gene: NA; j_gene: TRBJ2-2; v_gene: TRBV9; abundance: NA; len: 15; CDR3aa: CASSVGDRYTGELFF; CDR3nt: TGTGCCAGCAGCGTAGGTGACAGGTATACCGGGGAGCTGTTTTTT
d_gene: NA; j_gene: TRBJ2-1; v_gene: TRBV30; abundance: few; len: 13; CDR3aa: CAWTQGGNNEQFF; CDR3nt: TGTGCCTGGACACAGGGAGGTAACAATGAGCAGTTCTTC
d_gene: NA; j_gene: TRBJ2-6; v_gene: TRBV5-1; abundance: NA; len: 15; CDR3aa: CASSVRAGGANVLTF; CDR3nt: TGCGCCAGCAGTGTCAGGGCTGGTGGGGCCAACGTCCTGACTTTC
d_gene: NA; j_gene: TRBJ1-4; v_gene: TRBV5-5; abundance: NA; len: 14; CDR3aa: CASSVQPTNEKLFF; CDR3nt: TGTGCCAGCAGCGTACAGCCAACTAATGAAAAACTGTTTTTT
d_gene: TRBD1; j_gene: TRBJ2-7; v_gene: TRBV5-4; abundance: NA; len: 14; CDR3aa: CASSGRQGTDEQYF; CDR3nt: TGTGCCAGCAGCGGGAGACAGGGGACTGACGAGCAGTACTTC
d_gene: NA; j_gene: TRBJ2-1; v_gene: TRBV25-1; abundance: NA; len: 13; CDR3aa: CASSESSYNEQFF; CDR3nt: TGTGCCAGCAGTGAATCCTCCTACAATGAGCAGTTCTTC
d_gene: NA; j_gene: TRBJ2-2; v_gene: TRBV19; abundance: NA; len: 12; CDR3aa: CASSRGVGELFF; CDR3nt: TGTGCCAGTAGCCGAGGGGTCGGGGAGCTGTTTTTT
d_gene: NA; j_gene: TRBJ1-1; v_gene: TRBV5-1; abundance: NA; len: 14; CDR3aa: CASSLVARENEAFF; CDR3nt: TGCGCCAGCAGCTTGGTCGCGAGAGAGAATGAAGCTTTCTTT
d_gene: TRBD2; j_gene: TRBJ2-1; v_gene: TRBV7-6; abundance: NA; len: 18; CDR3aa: CASSFASGRGSSYNEQFF; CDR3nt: TGTGCCAGCAGCTTCGCTAGCGGGAGGGGGAGCTCCTACAATGAGCAGTTCTTC
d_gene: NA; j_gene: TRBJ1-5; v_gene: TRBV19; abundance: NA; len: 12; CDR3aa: CASSIVNQPQHF; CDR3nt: TGTGCCAGTAGTATAGTCAATCAGCCCCAGCATTTT
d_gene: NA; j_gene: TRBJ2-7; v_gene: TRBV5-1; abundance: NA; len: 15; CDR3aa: CASSQSPGQYYEQYF; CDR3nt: TGCGCCAGCAGCCAGTCCCCGGGACAATACTACGAGCAGTACTTC
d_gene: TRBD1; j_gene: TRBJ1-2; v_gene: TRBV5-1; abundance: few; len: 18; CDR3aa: CASSPAPTRDRGFYGYTF; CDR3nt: TGCGCCAGCAGCCCCGCGCCGACTCGGGACAGGGGTTTCTATGGCTACACCTTC
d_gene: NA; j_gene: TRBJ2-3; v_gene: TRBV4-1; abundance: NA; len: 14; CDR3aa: CASSQGALPDTQYF; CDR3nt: TGCGCCAGCAGCCAAGGCGCCCTACCAGATACGCAGTATTTT
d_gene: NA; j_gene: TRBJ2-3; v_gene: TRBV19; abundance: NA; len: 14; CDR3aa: CASSTPGSTDTQYF; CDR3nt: TGTGCCAGTAGTACCCCAGGGAGCACAGATACGCAGTATTTT
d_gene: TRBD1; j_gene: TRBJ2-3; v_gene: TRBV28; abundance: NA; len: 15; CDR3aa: CASSLWTGDKDTQYF; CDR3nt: TGTGCCAGCAGTTTATGGACAGGGGATAAAGATACGCAGTATTTT
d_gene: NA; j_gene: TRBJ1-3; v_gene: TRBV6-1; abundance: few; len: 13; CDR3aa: CASREGNENTIYF; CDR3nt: TGTGCCAGCCGTGAAGGGAATGAAAACACCATATATTTT
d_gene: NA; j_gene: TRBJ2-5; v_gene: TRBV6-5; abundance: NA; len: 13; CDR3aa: CASTDGRQETQYF; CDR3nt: TGTGCCAGCACCGACGGACGTCAAGAGACCCAGTACTTC
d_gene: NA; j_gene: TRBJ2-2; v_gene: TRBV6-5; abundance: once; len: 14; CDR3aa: CASTLYRDTGELFF; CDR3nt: TGTGCCAGCACTCTTTATAGAGACACCGGGGAGCTGTTTTTT
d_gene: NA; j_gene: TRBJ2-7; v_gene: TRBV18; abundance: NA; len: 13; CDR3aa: CASSPPLGGEQYF; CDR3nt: TGTGCCAGCTCACCCCCCCTTGGGGGCGAGCAGTACTTC
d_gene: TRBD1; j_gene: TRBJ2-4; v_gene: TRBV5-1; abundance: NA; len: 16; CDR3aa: CASSSQGILAKNIQYF; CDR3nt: TGCGCCAGCAGCTCACAGGGGATACTAGCCAAAAACATTCAGTACTTC
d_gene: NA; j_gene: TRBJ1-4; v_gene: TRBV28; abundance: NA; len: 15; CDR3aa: CASTSGGAGNEKLFF; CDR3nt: TGTGCCAGCACCTCGGGAGGGGCAGGAAATGAAAAACTGTTTTTT
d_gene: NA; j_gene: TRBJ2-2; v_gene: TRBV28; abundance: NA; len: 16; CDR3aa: CASSRRDDLYTGELFF; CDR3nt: TGTGCCAGCAGCCGCCGGGACGATCTTTACACCGGGGAGCTGTTTTTT
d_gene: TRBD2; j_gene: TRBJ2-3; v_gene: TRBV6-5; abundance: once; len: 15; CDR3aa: CASGRAGGPGDTQYF; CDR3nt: TGTGCCAGCGGAAGAGCGGGAGGGCCGGGAGATACGCAGTATTTT
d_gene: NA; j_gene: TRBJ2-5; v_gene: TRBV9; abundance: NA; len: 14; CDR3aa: CASSVSGIQETQYF; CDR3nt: TGTGCCAGCAGCGTAAGTGGAATACAAGAGACCCAGTACTTC
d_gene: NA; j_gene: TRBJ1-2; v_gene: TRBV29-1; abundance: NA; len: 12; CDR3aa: CSAREGRNGYTF; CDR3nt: TGCAGCGCGAGGGAGGGGAGGAATGGCTACACCTTC
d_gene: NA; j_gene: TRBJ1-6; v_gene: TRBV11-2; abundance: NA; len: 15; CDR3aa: CASRPRAGANSPLHF; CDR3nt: TGTGCCAGCAGACCCAGGGCAGGGGCAAATTCACCCCTCCACTTT
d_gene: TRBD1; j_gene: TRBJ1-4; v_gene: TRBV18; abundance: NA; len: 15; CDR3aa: CASSPNQGGGEKLFF; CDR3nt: TGTGCCAGCTCACCGAACCAGGGGGGTGGCGAAAAACTGTTTTTT
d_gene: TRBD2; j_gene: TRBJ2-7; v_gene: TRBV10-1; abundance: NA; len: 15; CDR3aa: CASSESTAGGYEQYF; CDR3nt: TGCGCCAGCAGTGAGTCCACAGCGGGAGGCTACGAGCAGTACTTC
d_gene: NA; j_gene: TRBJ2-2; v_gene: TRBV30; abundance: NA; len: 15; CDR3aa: CAWSSLQGVAGELFF; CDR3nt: TGTGCCTGGAGTAGCCTCCAGGGAGTCGCCGGGGAGCTGTTTTTT
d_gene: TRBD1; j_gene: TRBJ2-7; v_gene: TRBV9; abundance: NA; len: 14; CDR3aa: CACRGTGASYEQYF; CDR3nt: TGTGCCTGTAGAGGGACAGGGGCCTCCTACGAGCAGTACTTC
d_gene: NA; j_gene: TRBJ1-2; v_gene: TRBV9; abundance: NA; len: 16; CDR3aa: CASSPGGGREFYGYTF; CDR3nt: TGTGCCAGCAGCCCCGGGGGGGGCAGAGAATTCTATGGCTACACCTTC
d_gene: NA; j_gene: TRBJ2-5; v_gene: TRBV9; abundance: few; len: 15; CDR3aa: CASSVGGSGQETQYF; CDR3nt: TGTGCCAGCAGCGTAGGGGGTAGCGGACAAGAGACCCAGTACTTC
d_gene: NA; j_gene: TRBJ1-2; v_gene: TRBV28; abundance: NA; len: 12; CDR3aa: CASSADQGGYTF; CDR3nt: TGTGCCAGCAGTGCAGATCAAGGTGGCTACACCTTC
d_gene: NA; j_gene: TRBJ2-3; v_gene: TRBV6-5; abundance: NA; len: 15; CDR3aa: CASSDSGDATDTQYF; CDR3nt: TGTGCCAGCAGTGACTCGGGGGATGCAACAGATACGCAGTATTTT